The T cell receptor (beta chain) described here comes from a study of regulatory T cells in long-lasting Graves disease (dated by TCRdb to about 2021). In the study overall: Newly diagnosed Graves' disease patients had taken antithyroid drugs for less than 3 months. This study used TCR sequencing and RNA sequencing of peripheral blood to compare persistent Graves' disease patients against newly diagnosed Graves' disease patients. The study was registered as a clinical trial and conducted in China. A total of about 33 samples underwent TCR sequencing, from around 13 patients with persistent Graves' disease and some 20 patients with newly diagnosed Graves' disease.

General study outcomes and caveats: The authors acknowledged the small sample size as a limitation that may reduce accuracy. Only peripheral blood was studied, because thyroid tissue, the primary lesion, was inaccessible. Sequencing and analysis were limited to the TCR beta chain. More public clonotypes were shared among persistent patients (roughly 3,000) than among newly diagnosed patients (966). TRBV28, TRBJ1-2 and TRBJ2-5 were preferentially used in persistent disease, while TRBV20-1 and TRBJ2-1 were favored in newly diagnosed disease. Lower TCR Shannon entropy and fewer highly expanded clones were observed in persistent Graves' disease patients than in newly diagnosed patients, which suggested clonal expansion.

The time point label here, explained by the study, means: newly diagnosed GD, antithyroid drugs for less than 3 months. For both TCR sequencing and RNA sequencing, RNA was extracted from PBMCs in TRIzol. The diagnosis of Graves' disease was made according to American Thyroid Association guidelines. Recruitment of patients was carried out at an endocrinology department in Xi'an, China. From each patient, approximately 9.9 milliliters of peripheral blood was collected into an EDTA anticoagulant tube. Ficoll Paque Plus density gradient separation was used to isolate PBMCs, and no additional T cell sorting was done. An Agilent 2100 Bioanalyzer and agarose gel were used to assess RNA quality, and a NanoDrop 2000 was used to measure RNA concentration. This clonotype was seen many times. The specificity of this receptor is unknown. Base-call qualities are not available, and no considerably larger clone is one nucleotide away.

Libraries were made using multiplex PCR. Instrument used: Illumina HiSeq 4000. iRepertoire HTBI primers and Arm-PCR amplification of CDR3 regions were used to construct TCR beta libraries. Before sequencing, the PCR products underwent gel purification. Per the original workflow: A total of 62 TRBV and 14 TRBJ segments were identified across samples and were used for gene usage analysis of CDR3 amino acid clonotypes. COPE and FqMerger were used to merge filtered high-quality paired reads into contigs. BLAST was used to align contigs to IMGT TRBV, TRBD and TRBJ reference genes, and CDR3 was defined according to IMGT. Any clonotype with a frequency above 0.1% was classified as a highly expanded clone. Shannon entropy was used to measure repertoire diversity, and the Gini coefficient was used to measure V-J evenness. Clonotypes shared by more than one individual were considered public. The public reads were quality trimmed at Q25 with fastp and then assembled into clones with MiXCR by TCRdb, keeping productive beta chains. Merged by CDR3 protein, the rows form single entries marked with the most common genes and DNA. TCRdb assigned the V and J calls; the authors' analysis was not used. This sample holds 350,000 to 450,000 distinct CDR3 sequences; around 15% were observed only once. Approximately 30% of the sample is taken by the ten largest.

A distance of 18 bases separates the germline ends of V and J, which lose 10 bases and 6 bases respectively. Inclusive of the bounding cysteine and phenylalanine, the CDR3 is 14 residues long. Of all the DNA, just the CDR3 is kept, 42 bases in frame from base 1. According to the germline V gene, CDR1 reads SGHTA and CDR2 reads FQGTGA. This sample also belongs to another study, concerning T cells in Graves' hyperthyroidism and ophthalmopathy. The second study's authors report: Graves' hyperthyroidism was defined as stable when no progression to ophthalmopathy occurred over 18 months of follow-up. Hyperthyroidism patients were aged 18 to 65 years and newly diagnosed, with disease duration of less than 2 months. The study excluded patients with uncontrolled infections, other autoimmune diseases, pregnancy or lactation. Diagnoses were established on the basis of clinical symptoms, serum thyroxine and TRAb, thyroid ultrasound, and orbital computed tomography. A first-round RT-PCR of the TCR CDR3 used the HTBI primer set with the Qiagen OneStep RT-PCR kit. Most expanded thyroid clonotypes (frequency above 0.001) were also detected in blood, suggesting blood repertoires may reflect thyroid immune responses. A 13 V-J signature model separated ophthalmopathy from stable hyperthyroidism, with 87.88% sensitivity and roughly 82% specificity in cross-validation and 80%/75% in testing. In validation, progression to ophthalmopathy was predicted by the model with nearly 71% sensitivity and roughly 72% specificity, a median of about 6.8 months before onset. A discovery cohort of around 98 patients, approximately 44 with Graves' ophthalmopathy and approximately 55 with stable Graves' hyperthyroidism, was used to find distinguishing TCR V-J signatures. An independent validation cohort of about 19 hyperthyroidism patients and about 16 patients who later progressed to ophthalmopathy tested prospective prediction of ophthalmopathy. The 100 discovery patients were randomly split 7:3 into training and test sets. In addition, the study compared T-cell repertoires in thyroid tissue and in blood from roughly 6 Graves' hyperthyroidism patients. Following sampling, methimazole starting at 30 mg daily was given to hyperthyroidism patients, and high-dose intravenous methylprednisolone was given to ophthalmopathy patients. A second multiplex PCR round built the libraries, followed by size selection and purification. Paired-end sequencing of the libraries was performed with 100 bp reads on an Illumina HiSeq2000. Raw data were processed with SOAPnuke, discarding reads with adapters, uncalled bases, mean Phred below 15, or no exact constant-primer or identifier match. COPE v1.2.5 was used to merge high-quality paired reads, and clonotypes were defined as unique nucleotide sequences. MiTCR v1.1 was used to align clonotypes to the IMGT TRBV, TRBD and TRBJ reference segments. Analysis was restricted to V-J combinations with a frequency above 0.0001, which covered approximately 99% of repertoires. The TCS score was defined as F50 (clonal expansion) divided by E x V (chaos), with BLOSUM62-based TCRdist calculated between CDR3 peptides within each V-J. Welch's t-statistics and random forest reduced around 520 V-J features to 13, which were used in a naive Bayes classifier (R e1071). No statistical method was used to fix the sample size in advance, and group allocation was not hidden from the investigators. The paper reports TCR Vbeta CDR3 sequencing of roughly 140 peripheral blood samples: around 45 ophthalmopathy, fewer than 80 hyperthyroidism and roughly 17 progressor patients.

Sequenced material: peripheral blood mononuclear cells (PBMCs), taken at new diagnosis, from a patient treated with antithyroid drugs. The sequence came from a man aged 40-49 years with Graves disease. Donor details come from another sample of the same person, matched by shared clones. This chain is built from TRBV7-3 and TRBJ2-2; TRBD2 is perhaps the D gene, given 6 matching bases. DNA sequence: TGTGCCACCCGCCCACTAGCTCATTCCGGGGAGCTGTTTTTT. Its coded protein is CATRPLAHSGELFF.